The 11 T cell receptor beta chains below were found in one sample sequenced in a study of blood T cell repertoires in COVID-19. Sequenced by immunoSEQ multiplex PCR; TCRdb stores in-frame clones only, minus some. The sample includes 120,000 to 150,000 clones, about 87% seen only once; the top ten take over 2%. Sample: peripheral blood. Receptor source: a human donor with COVID-19, enrolled during active disease. The donor label of this sample is uncertain.

The chain employs TRBV6-5 and TRBJ1-2; D may be TRBD1 (5 bases). Germline V gene sequence: CDR1 MNHEY, CDR2 SVGAGI. The CDR3 runs to 14 residues. V gave up 2 bases and J gave up 8 bases, with 15 bases separating them. The CDR3, as DNA: TGTGCCAGCAGTTACCTACCGGGGGGAGAAGGCTACACCTTC. Its translation is CASSYLPGGEGYTF.

The chain carries TRBV10-3 and TRBJ2-3; TRBD2 agrees at 8 bases. V dropped 2 bases and J dropped 4; count of bases not matched to a gene: 8. CDR1 ENHRY and CDR2 SYGVKD come from the germline V gene. The CDR3 extends over 16 amino acids. The CDR3 sequence: CAISEPGQAGADTQYF. The CDR3 DNA reads TGTGCCATCAGTGAGCCCGGACAAGCGGGGGCAGATACGCAGTATTTT.

This clone was counted a few times. The chain employs TRBV10-3 and TRBJ2-7; perhaps TRBD1 as D (6 bases). Looked up from germline, CDR1 is ENHRY and CDR2 is SYGVKD. The CDR3 is 13 residues long. Trimming stripped 6 bases from V and 5 bases from J, with 14 bases between. The CDR3 DNA is TGTGCCATCAGGCAGCGACAGGTTGACGAGCAGTACTTC. Residues: CAIRQRQVDEQYF.

The chain is built from TRBV7-9 and TRBJ1-2, with 7 nucleotides matching TRBD1. V dropped 2 bases and J dropped 4; count of bases not matched to a gene: 13. CDR1 SEHNR and CDR2 FQNEAQ come from the germline V gene (reference sequence). This CDR3 is 17 amino acids long. In DNA form, the CDR3 reads TGTGCCAGCAGCTTACGGTTTCAGGGACAGATACCCTATGGCTACACCTTC. This translates into CASSLRFQGQIPYGYTF.

The chain is built from TRBV12-3 or TRBV12-4 and TRBJ2-7, with D hard to call. V lost 5 bases and J 0 bases, leaving 8 bases between the germline ends. CDR3 length: 13 residues. CDR3 DNA: TGTGCCAGCAGTATGAGCAACTCCTACGAGCAGTACTTC. Encoded protein: CASSMSNSYEQYF.

The gene calls are TRBV2 and TRBJ2-1; D is ambiguous. The CDR3 sequence is 11 residues long. The V gene lost 6 bases and the J gene lost 4 bases, with 4 bases spanning the gap. CDR1 and CDR2 (germline): SNHLY, FYNNEI. The CDR3 region is CASRSYNEQFF. The CDR3 region has the DNA TGTGCCAGCAGATCGTACAATGAGCAGTTCTTC.

V gene TRBV21-1 combines with J gene TRBJ2-4; the D call in the table, TRBD2, was not verified against the DNA. TRBV21-1 is given as a pseudogene. The CDR3 has 15 amino acids. CDR3 amino acids: CASSFSGGSNVLRRF. CDR3 coding DNA: TGTGCCAGCAGCTTCTCGGGAGGTAGTAACGTCCTACGTCGGTTC.

The rearrangement joins TRBV4-1 to TRBJ1-6; TRBD1 is a possible D gene (6 bases). Trimming cost V 3 bases and J 10 bases, with 13 bases left between them. Germline V CDR1 and CDR2: MGHRA, YSYEKL. The CDR3 extends over 14 amino acids. This chain's CDR3 is CASSQGDTKSPLHF. The CDR3 DNA reads TGCGCCAGCAGCCAGGGGGACACCAAATCACCCCTCCACTTT.

The chain uses TRBV12-3 or TRBV12-4 and TRBJ2-5; D gene uncertain. V was pared by 3 bases and J by 1 base, with 3 bases between. This CDR3 has 12 amino acids. The DNA for the CDR3 is TGTGCCAGCAGTTTCCTCCAAGAGACCCAGTACTTC. As protein: CASSFLQETQYF.

The V call is TRBV19, the J call TRBJ2-1, with TRBD2 as a possible D gene (5 bases). Trimming cost V 1 base and J 5 bases, with 9 bases left between them. The length of the CDR3 is 14 residues. Per germline, CDR1 LNHDA and CDR2 SQIVND (reference sequence). DNA of the CDR3: TGTGCCAGTAGTATAGCCGGGATTGACAATGAGCAGTTCTTC. It specifies CASSIAGIDNEQFF.

The V gene is TRBV6-2 or TRBV6-3, the J gene TRBJ2-5; D is unclear. Germline V CDR1 and CDR2: MNHEY, SVGEGT. The V end was cut by 3 bases, the J end by 2 bases, with 7 bases between. The CDR3 runs to 13 residues. The CDR3 spells CASSYHRQETQYF. DNA of the CDR3: TGTGCCAGCAGTTATCACAGACAAGAGACCCAGTACTTC.